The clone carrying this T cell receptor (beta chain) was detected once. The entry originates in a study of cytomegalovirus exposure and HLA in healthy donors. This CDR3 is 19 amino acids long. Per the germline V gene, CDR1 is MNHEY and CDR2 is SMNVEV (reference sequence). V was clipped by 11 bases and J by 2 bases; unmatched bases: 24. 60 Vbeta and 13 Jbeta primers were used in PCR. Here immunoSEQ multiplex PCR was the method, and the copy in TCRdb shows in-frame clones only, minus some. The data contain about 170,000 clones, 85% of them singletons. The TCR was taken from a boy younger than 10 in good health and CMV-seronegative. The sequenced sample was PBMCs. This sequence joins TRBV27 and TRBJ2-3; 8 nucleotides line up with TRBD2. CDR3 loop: CARRGPGREADRDTDTQYF. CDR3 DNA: TGTGCCCGCCGTGGCCCAGGGCGGGAGGCCGACAGAGACACAGATACGCAGTATTTT.